This TCR beta chain was documented in a study of CD8+CD57+ T cells in acquired aplastic anemia. Study findings and constraints: Patients and controls were found to share approximately 31 CD8+ CDR3 sequences.

Germline-derived CDR1 and CDR2 are WNHNN and SYGVQD (reference sequence). This CDR3 has 14 residues. V gave up 2 bases and J gave up 8 bases, with 15 bases separating them. Remarks on this clonotype: The antigen remains unidentified.

Investigators profiled TCR beta VDJ and CDR3 from genomic DNA template. TCRdb independently ran MiXCR on the reads; one entry per CDR3 protein. Altogether tens of thousands of distinct CDR3 sequences are present, less than 65% being singletons, with the ten largest covering 59%. Patients selected for sequencing had displayed CD8+CD57+ cell expansion by flow cytometry. The clonotype comes from a human donor with aplastic anemia. This chain links TRBV10-1 with TRBJ1-1, with D maybe TRBD1 (5 bases). Sample: sorted CD4+, CD8+, or CD8+CD57+ T cells (not recorded which) from PBMCs. CDR3 sequence reads: CASSERGGMHEAFF. Here the CDR3 DNA reads TGCGCCAGCAGTGAGCGGGGGGGGATGCACGAAGCTTTCTTT.